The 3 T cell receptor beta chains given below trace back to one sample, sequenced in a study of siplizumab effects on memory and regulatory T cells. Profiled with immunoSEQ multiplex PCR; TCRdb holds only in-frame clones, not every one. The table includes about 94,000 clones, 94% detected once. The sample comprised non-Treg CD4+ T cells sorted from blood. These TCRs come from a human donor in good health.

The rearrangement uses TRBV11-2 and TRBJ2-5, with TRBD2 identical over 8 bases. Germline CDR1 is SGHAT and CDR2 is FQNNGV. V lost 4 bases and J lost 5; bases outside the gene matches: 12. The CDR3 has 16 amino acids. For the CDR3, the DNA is TGTGCCAGCAGCTCCTTTTCGGGAGGGCCTGGGGAGACCCAGTACTTC. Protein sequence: CASSSFSGGPGETQYF.

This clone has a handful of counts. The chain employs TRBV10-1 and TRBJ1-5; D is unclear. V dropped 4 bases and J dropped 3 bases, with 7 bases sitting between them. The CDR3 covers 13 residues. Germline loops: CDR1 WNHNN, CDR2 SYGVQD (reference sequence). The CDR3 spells CASSAGYNQPQHF. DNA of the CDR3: TGCGCCAGCAGTGCGGGTTACAATCAGCCCCAGCATTTT.

The CDR3 nucleotides are TGTGCCAGCAGCGGGAGGACCTTAACAGATACGCAGTATTTT. Translation gives CASSGRTLTDTQYF. The rearrangement links TRBV9 to TRBJ2-3; a possible D gene is TRBD2 (5 bases). Trimming removed 3 bases at V and 3 bases at J, with 11 bases between. Germline CDR1 and CDR2: SGDLS and YYNGEE. The CDR3 contains 14 residues.